This T cell receptor beta chain was documented in a study of CD8+ T cells in alopecia areata. Researchers gathered lesional scalp punch biopsies and peripheral blood from patients with alopecia areata. T lymphocytes (CD4+ and CD8+) were sorted from PBMCs. Germline lookup yields CDR1 SGHTA and CDR2 FQGTGA. This CDR3 is built from 14 residues. V was trimmed by 1 base and J by 6 bases, leaving 12 bases between them. This clone was found a few times. RNA was extracted and reverse transcribed into cDNA as the sequencing template. Repertoires were generated with immunoSEQ multiplex PCR, while TCRdb's copy carries only in-frame clones and drops some. The table shows over 200,000 clones, with 50% to 65% occurring only once.

The sample here was CD4+ T cells sorted from blood, taken at week 0. The TCR comes from a human donor with alopecia areata. This sequence joins TRBV7-3 and TRBJ1-1; possible D gene TRBD1, 6 bases. CDR3 residues: CASSLISGEAEAFF. CDR3 sequence (DNA): TGTGCCAGCAGCTTAATTTCAGGGGAGGCTGAAGCTTTCTTT.